This T cell receptor (beta chain) derives from a study of T cell repertoires in cytomegalovirus infection. Study overall: Public signatures in TCR beta pointed to CMV infection and matching HLA type.

The V and J ends lost 3 bases and 6 bases respectively, with 7 bases between them. CDR3 size: 12 residues. Germline CDR1 is MDHEN and CDR2 is SYDVKM. TCRdb called the reads again in MiXCR, with one record for every CDR3 protein. Altogether around 200,000 distinct CDR3 sequences are present, approximately 38% being singletons, with the ten largest covering approximately 59%. Study-level findings and limits: Predominance within the ex vivo response was attributable to HLA-C-restricted CMV-specific TCR beta clonotypes. Of the TCR beta families, the public ones yielded a cumulative frequency that identified carriers of CMV plus the relevant HLA.

Only a few counts were recorded for this clonotype. Its antigen is currently unknown. Sequencing was performed on CD8+ T cells from cultured PBMCs, taken from culture after CMV antigen stimulation. The rearrangement uses TRBV28 and TRBJ2-3; weak D call: TRBD2 (5 bases). This TCR was sampled from a human donor in good health (CMV status not recorded). Some clones in this sample may be carry-over from other donors' samples. The CDR3 is CASSLRGDTQYF. In nucleotides, the CDR3 is TGTGCCAGCAGTTTGCGAGGGGATACGCAGTATTTT.